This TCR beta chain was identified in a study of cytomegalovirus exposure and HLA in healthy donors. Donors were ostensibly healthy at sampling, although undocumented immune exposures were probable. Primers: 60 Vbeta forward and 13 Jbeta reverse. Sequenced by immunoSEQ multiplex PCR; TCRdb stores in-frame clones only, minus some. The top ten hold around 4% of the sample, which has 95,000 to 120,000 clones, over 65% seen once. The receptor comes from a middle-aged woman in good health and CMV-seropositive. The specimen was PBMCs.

The CDR3 here is CASSPRGGGEDSPLHF. The CDR3 DNA reads TGTGCCAGCAGCCCACGAGGGGGGGGTGAGGATTCACCCCTCCACTTT. The chain recombines TRBV9 with TRBJ1-6; perhaps TRBD1 as D (6 bases). CDR3 size: 16 residues. Germline CDR1 reads SGDLS; CDR2 reads YYNGEE. With 4 bases removed from V and 8 bases from J, the gap between germline ends came to 19 bases.